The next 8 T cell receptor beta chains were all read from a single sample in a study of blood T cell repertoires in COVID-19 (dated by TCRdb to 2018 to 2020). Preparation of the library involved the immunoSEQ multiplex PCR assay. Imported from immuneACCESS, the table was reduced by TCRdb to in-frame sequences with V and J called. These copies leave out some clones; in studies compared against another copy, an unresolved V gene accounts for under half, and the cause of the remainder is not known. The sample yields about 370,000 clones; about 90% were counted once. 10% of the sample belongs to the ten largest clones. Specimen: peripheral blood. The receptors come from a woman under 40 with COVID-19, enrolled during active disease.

As DNA, the CDR3 is TGTGCCAGCAAAGGACTAGCGGGAGGGCCGGGAGAGACCCAGTACTTC. This sequence encodes CASKGLAGGPGETQYF. V usage is TRBV2 and J usage is TRBJ2-5, with TRBD2 identical over 15 bases. This CDR3 has 16 amino acids. CDR1 SNHLY and CDR2 FYNNEI come from the germline V gene. J was trimmed by 4 bases and V by 7 bases; bases with no gene match: 7.

CDR3 in amino acids: CASSPGGRYEQYF. The CDR3 DNA reads as TGTGCCAGCAGTCCAGGGGGAAGATACGAGCAGTACTTC. The chain links TRBV6-5 to TRBJ2-7; 7 bases align to TRBD1. Trimming removed 5 bases from V and 4 bases from J; junction bases left unmatched: 5. The length of the CDR3 is 13 residues. The germline V gene has CDR1 MNHEY and CDR2 SVGAGI.

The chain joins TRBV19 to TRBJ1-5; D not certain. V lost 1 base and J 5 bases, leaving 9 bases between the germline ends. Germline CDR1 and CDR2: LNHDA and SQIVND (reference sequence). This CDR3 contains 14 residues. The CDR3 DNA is TGTGCCAGTAGTATAGGAGGGTACCATCAGCCCCAGCATTTT. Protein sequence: CASSIGGYHQPQHF.

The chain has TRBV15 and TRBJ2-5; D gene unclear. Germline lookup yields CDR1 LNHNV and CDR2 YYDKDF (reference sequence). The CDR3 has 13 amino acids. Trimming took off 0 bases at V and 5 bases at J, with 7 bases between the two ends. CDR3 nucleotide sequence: TGTGCCACCAGCAGAGATATGAGGGAGACCCAGTACTTC. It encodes CATSRDMRETQYF. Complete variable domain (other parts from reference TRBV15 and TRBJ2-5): DAMVIQNPRYQVTQFGKPVTLSCSQTLNHNVMYWYQQKSSQAPKLLFHYYDKDFNNEADTPDNFQSRRPNTSFCFLDIRSPGLGDTAMYLCATSRDMRETQYFGPGTRLLVL.

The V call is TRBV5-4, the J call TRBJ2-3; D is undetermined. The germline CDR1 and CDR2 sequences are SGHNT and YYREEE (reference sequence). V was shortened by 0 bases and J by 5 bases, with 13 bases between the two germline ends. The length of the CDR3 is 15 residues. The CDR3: CASSLAPGSKDTQYF. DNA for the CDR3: TGTGCCAGCAGCTTGGCCCCAGGTTCCAAAGATACGCAGTATTTT. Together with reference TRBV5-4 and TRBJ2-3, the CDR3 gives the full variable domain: ETGVTQSPTHLIKTRGQQVTLRCSSQSGHNTVSWYQQALGQGPQFIFQYYREEENGRGNFPPRFSGLQFPNYSSELNVNALELDDSALYLCASSLAPGSKDTQYFGPGTRLTVL.

CDR3 nucleotide sequence: TGCGCCAGCAGTGAGAGCGCGGGACTCACAGATACGCAGTATTTT. Translation gives CASSESAGLTDTQYF. The chain has TRBV10-1 and TRBJ2-3; D perhaps matches TRBD2 (6 bases). The germline V gene has CDR1 WNHNN and CDR2 SYGVQD (reference sequence). This CDR3 has 15 residues. Trimming took 2 bases from V and 2 from J, leaving 11 bases between them.

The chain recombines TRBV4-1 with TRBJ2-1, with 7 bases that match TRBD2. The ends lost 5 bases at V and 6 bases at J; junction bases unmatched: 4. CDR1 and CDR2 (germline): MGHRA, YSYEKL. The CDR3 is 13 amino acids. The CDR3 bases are TGCGCCAGCAGCATGACTAGCTTCAATGAGCAGTTCTTC. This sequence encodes CASSMTSFNEQFF.

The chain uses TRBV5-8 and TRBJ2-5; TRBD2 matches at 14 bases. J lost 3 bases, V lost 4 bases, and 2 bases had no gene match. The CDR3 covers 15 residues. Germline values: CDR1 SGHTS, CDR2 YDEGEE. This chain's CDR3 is CASSAGLAGEETQYF. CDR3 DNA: TGTGCCAGCAGCGCGGGACTAGCGGGAGAAGAGACCCAGTACTTC. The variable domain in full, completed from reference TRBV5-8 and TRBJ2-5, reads EAGVTQSPTHLIKTRGQQATLRCSPISGHTSVYWYQQALGLGLQFLLWYDEGEERNRGNFPPRFSGRQFPNYSSELNVNALELEDSALYLCASSAGLAGEETQYFGPGTRLLVL.